This T cell receptor (beta chain) was observed in a study of early T cells in non-severe SARS-CoV-2 infection. TCRdb redid the calling of the 5' RACE reads with MiXCR, one entry per CDR3 protein. The sample has about 55,000 distinct CDR3 sequences, 5% to 7.5% seen once. This clonotype showed up many times. CDR1 is LGHNA and CDR2 is YSLEER in the germline V gene. V was clipped by 3 bases and J by 13 bases; unmatched bases: 9. The CDR3 consists of 14 residues. The chain recombines TRBV4-3 with TRBJ2-1; 10 bases are shared with TRBD1. Sequenced here: whole blood, sampled at baseline. The TCR originated in an adult who was a healthcare worker with PCR-confirmed SARS-CoV-2 infection or an uninfected control (not recorded which). CDR3 nucleotide sequence: TGCGCCAGCAGCCATATAACGACAGGGGGCAGTCAGTTCTTC. Protein sequence: CASSHITTGGSQFF.